One T cell receptor beta chain is described in this entry. This sample stems from a study of OX40 agonist ivuxolimab in advanced cancers. Produced via immunoSEQ multiplex PCR; TCRdb's table is partial and in-frame only. The sample yields some 44,000 clones, around 80% seen once. Trimming removed 3 bases at V and 4 bases at J, with 18 bases between. The germline gives CDR1 LGHNA, CDR2 YNFKEQ. The CDR3 sequence is 16 residues long. The chain has TRBV4-2 and TRBJ1-1, with D maybe TRBD1 (6 bases). This sequence was found in an adult with an advanced solid tumor such as melanoma, head and neck, liver or kidney cancer. The material was CD4+ or CD8+ T cells sorted from blood, obtained in a trial of the OX40 agonist ivuxolimab. The CDR3 protein is CASSHSGVARSTEAFF. CDR3 sequence (DNA): TGTGCCAGCAGCCATTCAGGGGTGGCGAGGAGCACTGAAGCTTTCTTT.